This T cell receptor (beta chain) was sequenced in a study of T-cell memory formation after mild COVID-19. Each CDR3 protein is one row after TCRdb ran MiXCR on the 5' RACE reads. The sample holds some 150,000 distinct CDR3 sequences; 6% to 7% are singletons and the top ten take around 1.9%. Sequencing was performed on PBMCs or a T cell subset sorted from them (not recorded which). The source is an adult woman who had mild COVID-19 (a few samples of this study predate the infection). Cell type and time point are not known.

CDR3 DNA sequence: TGTGCCTGGAGTGATAGACGAAATCAGCCCCAGCATTTT. It is translated as CAWSDRRNQPQHF. J is TRBJ1-5 and V is TRBV30; D remains ambiguous. The CDR3 totals 13 residues. V lost 1 base and J lost 4, with 8 bases in between. CDR1 and CDR2 from the germline V gene are GTSNPN and SVGIG (reference sequence). The variable domain in full, completed from reference TRBV30 and TRBJ1-5, reads SQTIHQWPATLVQPVGSPLSLECTVEGTSNPNLYWYRQAAGRGLQLLFYSVGIGQISSEVPQNLSASRPQDRQFILSSKKLLLSDSGFYLCAWSDRRNQPQHFGDGTRLSIL.